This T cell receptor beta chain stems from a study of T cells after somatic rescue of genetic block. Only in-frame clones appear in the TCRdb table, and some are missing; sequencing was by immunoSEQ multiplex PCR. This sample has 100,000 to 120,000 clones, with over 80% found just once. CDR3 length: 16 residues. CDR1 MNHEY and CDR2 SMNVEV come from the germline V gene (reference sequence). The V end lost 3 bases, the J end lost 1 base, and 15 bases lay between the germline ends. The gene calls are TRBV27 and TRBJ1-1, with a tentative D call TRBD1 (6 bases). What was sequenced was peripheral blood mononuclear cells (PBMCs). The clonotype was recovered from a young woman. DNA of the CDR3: TGTGCCAGCAGTTTTGTCAGGGGCCCAGGGAACACTGAAGCTTTCTTT. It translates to CASSFVRGPGNTEAFF.